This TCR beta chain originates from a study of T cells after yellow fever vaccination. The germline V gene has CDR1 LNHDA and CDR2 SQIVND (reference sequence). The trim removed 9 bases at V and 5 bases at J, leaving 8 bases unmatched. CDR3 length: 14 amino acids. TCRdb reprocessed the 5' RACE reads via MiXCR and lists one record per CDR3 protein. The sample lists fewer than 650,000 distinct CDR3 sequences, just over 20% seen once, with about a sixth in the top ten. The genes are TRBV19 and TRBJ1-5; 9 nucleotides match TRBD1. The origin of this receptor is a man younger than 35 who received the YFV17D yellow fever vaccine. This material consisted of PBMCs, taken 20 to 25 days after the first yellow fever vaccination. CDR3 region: CASRADRGHQPQHF. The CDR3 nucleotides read TGTGCCAGCCGAGCGGACAGGGGCCATCAGCCCCAGCATTTT.